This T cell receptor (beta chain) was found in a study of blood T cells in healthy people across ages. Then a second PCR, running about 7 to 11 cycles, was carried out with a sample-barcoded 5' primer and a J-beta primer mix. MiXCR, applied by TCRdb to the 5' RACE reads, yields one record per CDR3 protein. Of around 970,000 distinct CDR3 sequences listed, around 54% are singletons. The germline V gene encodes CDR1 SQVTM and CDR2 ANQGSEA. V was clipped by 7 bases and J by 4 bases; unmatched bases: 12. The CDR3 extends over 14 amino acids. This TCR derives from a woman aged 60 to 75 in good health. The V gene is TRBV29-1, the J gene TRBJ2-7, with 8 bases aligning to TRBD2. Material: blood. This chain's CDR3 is CSGPSVAGTYEQYF. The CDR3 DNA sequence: TGCAGCGGCCCATCGGTAGCGGGAACGTACGAGCAGTACTTC.